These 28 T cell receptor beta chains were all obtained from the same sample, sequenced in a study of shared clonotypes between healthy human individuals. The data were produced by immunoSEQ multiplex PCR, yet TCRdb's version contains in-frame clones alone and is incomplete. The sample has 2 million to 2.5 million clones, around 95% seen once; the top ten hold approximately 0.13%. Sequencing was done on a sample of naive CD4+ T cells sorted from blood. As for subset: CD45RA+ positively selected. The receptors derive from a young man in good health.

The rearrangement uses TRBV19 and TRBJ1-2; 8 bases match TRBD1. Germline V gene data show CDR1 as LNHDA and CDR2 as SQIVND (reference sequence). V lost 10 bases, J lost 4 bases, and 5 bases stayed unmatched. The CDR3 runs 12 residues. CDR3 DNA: TGTGCCATTAGGGACAGGACCTATGGCTACACCTTC. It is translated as CAIRDRTYGYTF.

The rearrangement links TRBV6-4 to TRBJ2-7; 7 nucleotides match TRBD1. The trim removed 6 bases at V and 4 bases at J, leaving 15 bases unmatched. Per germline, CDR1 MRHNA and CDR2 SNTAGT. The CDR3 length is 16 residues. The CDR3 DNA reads TGTGCCAGCAGATCCCGCGGAGACAGGGAAATTTACGAGCAGTACTTC. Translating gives CASRSRGDREIYEQYF.

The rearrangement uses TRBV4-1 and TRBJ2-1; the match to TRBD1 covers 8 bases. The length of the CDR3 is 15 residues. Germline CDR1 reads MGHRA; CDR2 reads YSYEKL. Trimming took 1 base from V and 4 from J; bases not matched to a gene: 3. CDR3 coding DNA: TGCGCCAGCAGCCAAGCGGACAGGGCTTACAATGAGCAGTTCTTC. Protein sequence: CASSQADRAYNEQFF.

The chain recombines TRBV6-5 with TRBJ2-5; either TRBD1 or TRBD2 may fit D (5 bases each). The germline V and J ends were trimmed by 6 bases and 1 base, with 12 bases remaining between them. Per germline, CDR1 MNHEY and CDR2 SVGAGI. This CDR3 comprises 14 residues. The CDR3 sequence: CASSSGPIQETQYF. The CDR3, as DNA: TGTGCCAGCAGCTCGGGACCGATCCAAGAGACCCAGTACTTC.

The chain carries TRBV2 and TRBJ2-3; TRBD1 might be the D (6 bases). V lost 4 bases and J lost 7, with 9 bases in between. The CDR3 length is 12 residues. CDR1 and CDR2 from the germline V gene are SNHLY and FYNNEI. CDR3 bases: TGTGCCAGCAGTGGAGGACAGTATACGCAGTATTTT. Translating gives CASSGGQYTQYF.

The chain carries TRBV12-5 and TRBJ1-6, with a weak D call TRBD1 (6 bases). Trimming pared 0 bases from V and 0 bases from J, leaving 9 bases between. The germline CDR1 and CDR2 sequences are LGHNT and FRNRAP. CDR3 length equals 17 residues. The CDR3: CASGLVRGSSYNSPLHF. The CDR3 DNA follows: TGTGCTAGTGGTTTGGTTAGGGGGAGCTCCTATAATTCACCCCTCCACTTT. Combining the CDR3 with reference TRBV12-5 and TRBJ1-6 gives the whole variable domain DARVTQTPRHKVTEMGQEVTMRCQPILGHNTVFWYRQTMMQGLELLAYFRNRAPLDDSGMPKDRFSAEMPDATLATLKIQPSEPRDSAVYFCASGLVRGSSYNSPLHFGNGTRLTVT.

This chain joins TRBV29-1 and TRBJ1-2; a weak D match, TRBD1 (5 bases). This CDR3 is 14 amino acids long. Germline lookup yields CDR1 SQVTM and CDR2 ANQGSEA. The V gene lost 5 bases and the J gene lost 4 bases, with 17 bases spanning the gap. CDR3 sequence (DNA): TGCAGCGTTTGGACACGGTCCACACGCTATGGCTACACCTTC. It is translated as CSVWTRSTRYGYTF.

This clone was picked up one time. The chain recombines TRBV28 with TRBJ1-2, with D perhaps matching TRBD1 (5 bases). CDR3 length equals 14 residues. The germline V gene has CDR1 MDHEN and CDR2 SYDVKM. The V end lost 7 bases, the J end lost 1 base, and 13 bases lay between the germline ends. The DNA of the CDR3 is TGTGCCAGCAATTCGCTGGGGGATAACTATGGCTACACCTTC. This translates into CASNSLGDNYGYTF.

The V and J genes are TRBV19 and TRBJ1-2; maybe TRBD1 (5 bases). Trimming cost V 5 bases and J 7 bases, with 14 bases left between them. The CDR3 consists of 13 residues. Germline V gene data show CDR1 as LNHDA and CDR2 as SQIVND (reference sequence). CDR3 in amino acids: CASSGASVFGYTF. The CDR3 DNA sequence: TGTGCCAGTAGTGGGGCGTCCGTCTTTGGCTACACCTTC.

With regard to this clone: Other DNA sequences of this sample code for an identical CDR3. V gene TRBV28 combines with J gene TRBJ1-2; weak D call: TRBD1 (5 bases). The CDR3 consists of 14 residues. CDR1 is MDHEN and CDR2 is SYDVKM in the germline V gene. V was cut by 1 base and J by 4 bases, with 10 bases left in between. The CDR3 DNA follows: TGTGCCAGCAGTTTATCTGGGGCAGGCTATGGCTACACCTTC. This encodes CASSLSGAGYGYTF.

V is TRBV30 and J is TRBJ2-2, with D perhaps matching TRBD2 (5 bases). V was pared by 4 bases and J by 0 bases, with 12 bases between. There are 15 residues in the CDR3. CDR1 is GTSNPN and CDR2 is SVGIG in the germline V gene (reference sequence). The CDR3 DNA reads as TGTGCCTGGACCAGGTTGAGGGCGAACACCGGGGAGCTGTTTTTT. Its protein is CAWTRLRANTGELFF.

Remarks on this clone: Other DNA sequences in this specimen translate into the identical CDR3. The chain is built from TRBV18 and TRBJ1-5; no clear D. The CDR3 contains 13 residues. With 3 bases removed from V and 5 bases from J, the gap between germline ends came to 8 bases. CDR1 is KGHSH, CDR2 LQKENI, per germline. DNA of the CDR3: TGTGCCAGCTCACCGTCAGGAGATCAGCCCCAGCATTTT. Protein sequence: CASSPSGDQPQHF.

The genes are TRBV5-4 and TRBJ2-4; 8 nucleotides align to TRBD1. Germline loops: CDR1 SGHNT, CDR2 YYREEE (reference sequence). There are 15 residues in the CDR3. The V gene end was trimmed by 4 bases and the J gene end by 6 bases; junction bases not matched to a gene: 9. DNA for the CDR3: TGTGCCAGCAGCCCGGCCGACAGGGGTCGAAACATTCAGTACTTC. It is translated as CASSPADRGRNIQYF.

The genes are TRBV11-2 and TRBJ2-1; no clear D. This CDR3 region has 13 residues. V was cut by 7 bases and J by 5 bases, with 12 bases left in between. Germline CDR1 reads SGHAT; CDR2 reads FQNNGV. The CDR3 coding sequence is TGTGCCAGCACGCCTGTGGGTCACAATGAGCAGTTCTTC. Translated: CASTPVGHNEQFF.

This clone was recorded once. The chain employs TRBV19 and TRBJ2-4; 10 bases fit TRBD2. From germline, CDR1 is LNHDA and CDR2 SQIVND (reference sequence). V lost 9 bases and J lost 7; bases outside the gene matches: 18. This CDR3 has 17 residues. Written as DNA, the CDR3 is TGTGCCAGCCAAGACAGGGGCACAGCGGGAGGGGGCAACATTCAGTACTTC. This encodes CASQDRGTAGGGNIQYF.

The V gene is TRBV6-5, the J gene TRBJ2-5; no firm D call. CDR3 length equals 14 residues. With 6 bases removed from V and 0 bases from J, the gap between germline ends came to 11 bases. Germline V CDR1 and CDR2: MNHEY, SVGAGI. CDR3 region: CASSRGADQETQYF. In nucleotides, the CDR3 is TGTGCCAGCAGCCGAGGTGCAGACCAAGAGACCCAGTACTTC.

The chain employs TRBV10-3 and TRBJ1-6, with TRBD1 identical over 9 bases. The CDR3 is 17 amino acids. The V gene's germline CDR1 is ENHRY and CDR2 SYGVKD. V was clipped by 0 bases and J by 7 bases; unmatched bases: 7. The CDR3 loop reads CAISESLDRGWNSPLHF. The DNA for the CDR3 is TGTGCCATCAGTGAGTCTTTAGACAGGGGGTGGAATTCACCCCTCCACTTT.

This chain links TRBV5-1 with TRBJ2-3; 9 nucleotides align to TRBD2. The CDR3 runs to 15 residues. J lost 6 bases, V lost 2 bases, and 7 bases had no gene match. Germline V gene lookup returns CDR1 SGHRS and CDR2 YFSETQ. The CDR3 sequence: CASSLAGGVVDTQYF. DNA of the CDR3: TGCGCCAGCAGCTTAGCGGGGGGCGTAGTCGATACGCAGTATTTT.

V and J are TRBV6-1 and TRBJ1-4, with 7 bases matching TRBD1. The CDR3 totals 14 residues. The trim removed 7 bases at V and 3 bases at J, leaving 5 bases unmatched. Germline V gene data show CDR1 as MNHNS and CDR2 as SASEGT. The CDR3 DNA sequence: TGTGCCAGCAATCAGGGGGATGCTAATGAAAAACTGTTTTTT. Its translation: CASNQGDANEKLFF.

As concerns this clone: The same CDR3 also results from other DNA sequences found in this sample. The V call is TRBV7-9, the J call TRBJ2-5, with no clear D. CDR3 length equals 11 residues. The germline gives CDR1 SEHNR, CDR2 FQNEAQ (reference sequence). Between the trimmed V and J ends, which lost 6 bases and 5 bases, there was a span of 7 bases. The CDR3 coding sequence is TGTGCCAGCAGTTCCCGGGAGACCCAGTACTTC. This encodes CASSSRETQYF.

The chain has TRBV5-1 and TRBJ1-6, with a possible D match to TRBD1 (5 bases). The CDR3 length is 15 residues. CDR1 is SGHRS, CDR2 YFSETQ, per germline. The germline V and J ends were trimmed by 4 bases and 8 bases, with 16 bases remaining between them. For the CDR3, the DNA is TGCGCCAGCAGCCCTACGACAGTAGCCGATTCACCCCTCCACTTT. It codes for CASSPTTVADSPLHF.

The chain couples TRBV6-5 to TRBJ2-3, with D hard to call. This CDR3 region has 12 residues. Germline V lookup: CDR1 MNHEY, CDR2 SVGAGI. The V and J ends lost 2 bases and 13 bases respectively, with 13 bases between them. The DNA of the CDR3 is TGTGCCAGCAGTTACCTCTTCTCCTGGGAGTATTTT. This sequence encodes CASSYLFSWEYF.

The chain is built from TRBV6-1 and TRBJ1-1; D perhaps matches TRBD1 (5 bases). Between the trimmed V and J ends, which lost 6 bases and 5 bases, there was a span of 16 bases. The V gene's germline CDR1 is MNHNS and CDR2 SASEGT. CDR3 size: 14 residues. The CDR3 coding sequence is TGTGCCAGCAGCAGCCTTGGGGGTGGTACTGAAGCTTTCTTT. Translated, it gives CASSSLGGGTEAFF.

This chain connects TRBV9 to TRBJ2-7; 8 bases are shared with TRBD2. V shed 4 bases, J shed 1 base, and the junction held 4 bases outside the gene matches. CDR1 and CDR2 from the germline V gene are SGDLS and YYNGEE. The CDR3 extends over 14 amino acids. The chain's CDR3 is CASSPTGGSYEQYF. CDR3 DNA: TGTGCCAGCAGCCCAACGGGAGGGTCCTACGAGCAGTACTTC.

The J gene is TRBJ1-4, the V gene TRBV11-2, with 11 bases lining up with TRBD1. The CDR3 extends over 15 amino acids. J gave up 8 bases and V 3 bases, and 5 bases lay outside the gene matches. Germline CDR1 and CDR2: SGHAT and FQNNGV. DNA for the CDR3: TGTGCCAGCAGCTTTGATGGACAGGGGGCGGAAAAACTGTTTTTT. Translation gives CASSFDGQGAEKLFF. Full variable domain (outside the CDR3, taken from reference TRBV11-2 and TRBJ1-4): EAGVAQSPRYKIIEKRQSVAFWCNPISGHATLYWYQQILGQGPKLLIQFQNNGVVDDSQLPKDRFSAERLKGVDSTLKIQPAKLEDSAVYLCASSFDGQGAEKLFFGSGTQLSVL.

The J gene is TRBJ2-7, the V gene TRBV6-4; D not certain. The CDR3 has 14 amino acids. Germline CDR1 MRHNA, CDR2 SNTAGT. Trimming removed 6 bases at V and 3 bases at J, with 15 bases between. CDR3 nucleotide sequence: TGTGCCAGCAGGCCCCGGCCTCGCCTCTACGAGCAGTACTTC. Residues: CASRPRPRLYEQYF.

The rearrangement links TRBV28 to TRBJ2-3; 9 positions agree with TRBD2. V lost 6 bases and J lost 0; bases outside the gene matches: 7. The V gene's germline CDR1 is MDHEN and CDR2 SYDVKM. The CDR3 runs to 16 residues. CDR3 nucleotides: TGTGCCAGCAGCGAACCTAGCGGGGCAAGCACAGATACGCAGTATTTT. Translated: CASSEPSGASTDTQYF. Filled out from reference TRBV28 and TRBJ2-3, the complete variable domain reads DVKVTQSSRYLVKRTGEKVFLECVQDMDHENMFWYRQDPGLGLRLIYFSYDVKMKEKGDIPEGYSVSREKKERFSLILESASTNQTSMYLCASSEPSGASTDTQYFGPGTRLTVL.

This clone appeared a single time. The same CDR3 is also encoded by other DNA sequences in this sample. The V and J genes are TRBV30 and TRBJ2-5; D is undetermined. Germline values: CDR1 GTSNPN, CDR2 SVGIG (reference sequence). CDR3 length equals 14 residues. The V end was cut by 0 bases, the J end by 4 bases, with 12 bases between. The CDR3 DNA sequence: TGTGCCTGGAGTGTACTGGGCGCGAGAGAGACCCAGTACTTC. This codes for CAWSVLGARETQYF.